Following are 11 T cell receptor beta chains from one sample sequenced in a study of blood T cell repertoires in COVID-19. The data were produced by immunoSEQ multiplex PCR, yet TCRdb's version contains in-frame clones alone and is incomplete. The repertoire consists of under 150,000 clones, with 80% to 90% occurring once and the leading ten covering roughly 2.3%. Sequenced sample: PBMCs or T cells enriched from blood (not recorded which). These receptors were obtained from a man aged 35 to 55 with acute COVID-19.

The rearrangement links TRBV7-8 to TRBJ2-1; 11 nucleotides align to TRBD1. Looked up from germline, CDR1 is SGHVS and CDR2 is FQNEAQ. Trimming took 3 bases from V and 5 from J; bases not matched to a gene: 3. This CDR3 has 15 amino acids. The CDR3 sequence is CASSFGQGANNEQFF. The CDR3 coding sequence is TGTGCCAGCAGCTTTGGACAGGGGGCGAACAATGAGCAGTTCTTC.

The chain uses TRBV5-1 and TRBJ2-1; D is perhaps TRBD2 (5 bases). Germline CDR1 and CDR2: SGHRS and YFSETQ. The germline V and J ends were trimmed by 7 bases and 6 bases, with 14 bases remaining between them. The length of the CDR3 is 13 residues. CDR3 DNA sequence: TGCGCCAGCGGGAACGGGAACCGCAATGAGCAGTTCTTC. Its translation: CASGNGNRNEQFF.

V and J are TRBV10-3 and TRBJ2-2, with 9 bases lining up with TRBD2. This CDR3 region has 15 residues. From germline, CDR1 is ENHRY and CDR2 SYGVKD. Trimming cost V 7 bases and J 0 bases; bases outside gene matches: 3. CDR3 in amino acids: CAITAGGANTGELFF. The CDR3 DNA is TGTGCCATCACAGCGGGAGGCGCGAACACCGGGGAGCTGTTTTTT.

The table lists this clone with a few counts. A much larger clone lies one base from this, so it may be a read error. The chain uses TRBV11-2 and TRBJ1-1; D might be TRBD1 (5 bases). In germline, CDR1 is SGHAT, CDR2 FQNNGV. Trimming removed 4 bases from V and 0 bases from J, with 6 bases in between. This CDR3 is built from 13 residues. CDR3 in DNA: TGTGCCAGCAGCTCGACAGTGAACACTGAAGCTTTCTTT. It translates to CASSSTVNTEAFF.

The sample holds one count of this clone. The chain recombines TRBV27 with TRBJ2-1; D may be TRBD2 (6 bases). V shed 6 bases and J shed 8 bases, with 11 bases lying between them. The length of the CDR3 is 12 residues. Per the germline V gene, CDR1 is MNHEY and CDR2 is SMNVEV (reference sequence). CDR3 amino acids: CASSTTGDEQFF. The CDR3 DNA sequence: TGTGCCAGCAGCACGACGGGAGATGAGCAGTTCTTC.

V is TRBV29-1 and J is TRBJ1-5, with 7 nucleotides matching TRBD1. The V gene's germline CDR1 is SQVTM and CDR2 ANQGSEA. V was clipped by 6 bases and J by 5 bases; unmatched bases: 7. The CDR3 covers 13 residues. The CDR3 loop is CSVVVTGDQPQHF. DNA of the CDR3: TGCAGCGTGGTCGTCACAGGGGATCAGCCCCAGCATTTT.

The chain carries TRBV15 and TRBJ2-7, with D perhaps TRBD2 (5 bases). V gave up 5 bases and J gave up 6 bases, with 20 bases separating them. The CDR3 sequence is 15 residues long. CDR1 and CDR2 from the germline V gene are LNHNV and YYDKDF (reference sequence). The CDR3 spells CATSPLNGVSAEQYF. Written as DNA, the CDR3 is TGTGCCACCAGCCCCCTCAACGGGGTTAGTGCCGAGCAGTACTTC.

This chain uses TRBV11-2 with TRBJ1-2; D call uncertain. Germline V gene lookup returns CDR1 SGHAT and CDR2 FQNNGV. The CDR3 is made up of 15 amino acids. Trimming shortened V by 3 bases and J by 8 bases, and 19 bases separated the two germline ends. In DNA, the CDR3 is TGTGCCAGCAGCTTGCGCGGAACGACCTTTGAAGGCTACACCTTC. This sequence encodes CASSLRGTTFEGYTF.

The V call is TRBV19, the J call TRBJ1-4, with D maybe TRBD1 (6 bases). The ends were cut back, 4 bases at V and 3 bases at J, with 15 bases in the middle. Germline V CDR1 and CDR2: LNHDA, SQIVND (reference sequence). The CDR3 length is 16 residues. The CDR3 protein is CASSRTLQGPNEKLFF. CDR3 in DNA: TGTGCCAGTAGTAGAACCCTACAGGGCCCTAATGAAAAACTGTTTTTT. The entire variable domain, with the rest obtained from reference TRBV19 and TRBJ1-4, is as follows: DGGITQSPKYLFRKEGQNVTLSCEQNLNHDAMYWYRQDPGQGLRLIYYSQIVNDFQKGDIAEGYSVSREKKESFPLTVTSAQKNPTAFYLCASSRTLQGPNEKLFFGSGTQLSVL.

The chain links TRBV6-1 to TRBJ1-2; TRBD1 agrees at 7 bases. Looked up from germline, CDR1 is MNHNS and CDR2 is SASEGT. The CDR3 covers 10 residues. The V segment lost 2 bases and the J segment 14 bases; nucleotides outside the gene matches: 2. The CDR3: CASSELQGTF. CDR3 DNA: TGTGCCAGCAGTGAACTACAGGGGACCTTC.

The chain is built from TRBV27 and TRBJ1-5; D unresolved. This CDR3 is 14 amino acids long. Germline CDR1 is MNHEY and CDR2 is SMNVEV (reference sequence). Trimming removed 3 bases from V and 7 bases from J, with 13 bases in between. CDR3 residues: CASSFMREGQPQHF. The CDR3 DNA is TGTGCCAGCAGTTTCATGAGGGAGGGACAGCCCCAGCATTTT.